The 21 T cell receptor beta chains presented below share a single source sample, sequenced in a study of CD4+ T cells in melanoma. TCRdb's table, derived via immunoSEQ multiplex PCR, lists solely in-frame clones and lacks some. The table shows more than 8,000 clones, with over 55% occurring only once. The sequencing sample was made of cells from a culture (not recorded whether cultured in vitro). The receptors shown here come from a human donor with melanoma.

The chain couples TRBV11-2 to TRBJ1-2; D not certain. CDR1 SGHAT and CDR2 FQNNGV come from the germline V gene. The CDR3 has 12 amino acids. Trimming shortened V by 0 bases and J by 2 bases, and 1 base separated the two germline ends. Here the CDR3 reads CASSLDNYGYTF. Written as DNA, the CDR3 is TGTGCCAGCAGCTTAGACAACTATGGCTACACCTTC.

The chain joins TRBV6-4 to TRBJ1-1; the D is unclear. With 6 bases removed from V and 3 bases from J, the gap between germline ends came to 14 bases. The germline CDR1 and CDR2 sequences are MRHNA and SNTAGT. There are 14 residues in the CDR3. CDR3 region: CASSLSSRDTEAFF. CDR3 in DNA: TGTGCCAGCAGCCTCTCATCCCGGGACACTGAAGCTTTCTTT.

This clone was detected a few times. The chain joins TRBV7-8 to TRBJ1-1; D ambiguous. The CDR3 contains 14 residues. Germline V gene data show CDR1 as SGHVS and CDR2 as FQNEAQ. V gave up 5 bases and J gave up 0 bases, with 10 bases separating them. The CDR3 nucleotides read TGTGCCAGCAGCCCCGGTGTACTGAACACTGAAGCTTTCTTT. Amino acids: CASSPGVLNTEAFF.

This sequence joins TRBV23-1 and TRBJ2-5; tentatively, D is TRBD1 (5 bases). TRBV23-1 is an ORF for which the function is uncertain. V lost 0 bases and J 2 bases, leaving 10 bases between the germline ends. The CDR3 is made up of 15 amino acids. The CDR3 DNA sequence: TGCGCCAGCAGTCAATCCCCCAGGGCGCAAGAGACCCAGTACTTC. It codes for CASSQSPRAQETQYF.

The chain has TRBV2 and TRBJ1-2; no clear D. Germline-derived CDR1 and CDR2 are SNHLY and FYNNEI. The CDR3 length is 14 residues. V lost 8 bases and J 4 bases, leaving 17 bases between the germline ends. The CDR3 sequence is CASQINQRTYGYTF. The DNA of the CDR3 is TGTGCCAGCCAAATAAATCAGAGAACCTATGGCTACACCTTC.

The chain links TRBV20-1 to TRBJ1-1; D call uncertain. V shed 1 base and J shed 3 bases, with 3 bases lying between them. Germline values: CDR1 DFQATT, CDR2 SNEGSKA (reference sequence). This CDR3 comprises 11 residues. The CDR3, as DNA: TGCAGTGCTAGAGGTTACACTGAAGCTTTCTTT. It encodes CSARGYTEAFF.

V usage is TRBV6-1 and J usage is TRBJ2-7; tentative D call: TRBD2 (7 bases). CDR1 is MNHNS and CDR2 is SASEGT in the germline V gene. This CDR3 has 15 amino acids. The V and J ends lost 6 bases and 3 bases respectively, with 18 bases between them. The CDR3 loop is CASSREGGAYYEQYF. CDR3 nucleotides: TGTGCCAGCAGCCGAGAAGGGGGGGCCTACTACGAGCAGTACTTC.

The sample holds a few counts of this clone. The chain couples TRBV4-1 to TRBJ2-7, with 7 positions matching TRBD1. The V and J ends lost 1 base and 2 bases, in that order; junction bases with no gene match: 8. The CDR3 is 16 residues long. CDR1 MGHRA and CDR2 YSYEKL come from the germline V gene. The CDR3 is CASSQGTGDITYEQYF. DNA of the CDR3: TGCGCCAGCAGCCAAGGTACAGGGGACATTACCTACGAGCAGTACTTC.

Turning to this clone: One base away lies a much larger clone, so this may be a sequencing read error. The rearrangement uses TRBV7-8 and TRBJ1-6, with 10 bases that match TRBD1. Trimming took 5 bases from V and 3 from J; bases not matched to a gene: 4. CDR1 is SGHVS, CDR2 FQNEAQ, per germline. This CDR3 is 16 amino acids long. Here the CDR3 DNA reads TGTGCCAGCAGCGCGGGACAGGGGTTCTATAATTCACCCCTCCACTTT. Translated, it gives CASSAGQGFYNSPLHF.

V and J are TRBV2 and TRBJ1-3; D might be TRBD1 (6 bases). Germline V lookup: CDR1 SNHLY, CDR2 FYNNEI. Trimming took 6 bases from V and 4 from J, leaving 16 bases between them. The CDR3 sequence is 15 residues long. The CDR3 region has the DNA TGTGCCAGCAGGGCACAGGGAACTGTCGGAAACACCATATATTTT. Residues: CASRAQGTVGNTIYF.

The chain recombines TRBV4-1 with TRBJ1-3; no clear D. Per germline, CDR1 MGHRA and CDR2 YSYEKL. The CDR3 spans 15 residues. Trimming removed 2 bases from V and 3 bases from J, with 11 bases in between. The CDR3 loop is CASSQQEGLGNTIYF. In nucleotides, the CDR3 is TGCGCCAGCAGCCAACAAGAGGGCCTTGGAAACACCATATATTTT.

The chain has TRBV4-1 and TRBJ1-1; D is unclear. The germline gives CDR1 MGHRA, CDR2 YSYEKL. The ends were cut back, 3 bases at V and 1 base at J, with 6 bases in the middle. The CDR3 totals 13 residues. The chain's CDR3 is CASSHPRNTEAFF. For the CDR3, the DNA is TGCGCCAGCAGCCACCCTAGGAACACTGAAGCTTTCTTT.

The gene calls are TRBV10-1 and TRBJ1-5; maybe TRBD1 (5 bases). Germline CDR1 and CDR2: WNHNN and SYGVQD (reference sequence). The CDR3 spans 13 residues. V was pared by 7 bases and J by 7 bases, with 14 bases between. CDR3 region: CASIPGGDQPQHF. CDR3 bases: TGCGCCAGCATACCGGGGGGGGACCAGCCCCAGCATTTT.

V and J are TRBV11-2 and TRBJ2-7, with TRBD1 matching 7 bases. J was trimmed by 2 bases and V by 5 bases; bases with no gene match: 9. This CDR3 region has 15 residues. Germline CDR1 and CDR2: SGHAT and FQNNGV. CDR3 in amino acids: CASSTHRGRAYEQYF. CDR3 DNA sequence: TGTGCCAGCAGCACCCACAGGGGTAGAGCCTACGAGCAGTACTTC.

This clone showed up just a few times. The genes are TRBV9 and TRBJ2-1, with unresolved D. Trimming stripped 0 bases from V and 9 bases from J, with 10 bases between. There are 13 residues in the CDR3. CDR1 is SGDLS, CDR2 YYNGEE, per germline. For the CDR3, the DNA is TGTGCCAGCAGCGTAGGCTTTAGAACTGAGCAGTTCTTC. This encodes CASSVGFRTEQFF.

The CDR3 coding sequence is TGTGCCTGGACCCAAGACGGACACAATCAGCCCCAGCATTTT. Its translation is CAWTQDGHNQPQHF. V and J are TRBV30 and TRBJ1-5; D is possibly TRBD1 (5 bases). V shed 4 bases and J shed 3 bases, with 13 bases lying between them. From germline, CDR1 is GTSNPN and CDR2 SVGIG (reference sequence). The CDR3 extends over 14 amino acids.

The rearrangement uses TRBV6-1 and TRBJ1-1; D is unresolved. The CDR3 sequence is 13 residues long. Germline V gene sequence: CDR1 MNHNS, CDR2 SASEGT. V was clipped by 1 base and J by 6 bases, with 9 bases between them. In DNA form, the CDR3 reads TGTGCCAGCAGTGAAGTCGGGATCGCTGAAGCTTTCTTT. Translating it yields CASSEVGIAEAFF.

Relative to its sample, this clone is medium-sized (0.01 to 0.1%). The V call is TRBV6-5, the J call TRBJ1-2; the D is unclear. Germline V gives CDR1 MNHEY, CDR2 SVGAGI. The CDR3 is 15 amino acids. V dropped 2 bases and J dropped 4 bases, with 14 bases sitting between them. The CDR3 nucleotides are TGTGCCAGCAGTTACGGCGCAGGCGGATTCTATGGCTACACCTTC. Translated: CASSYGAGGFYGYTF.

The V and J genes are TRBV4-2 and TRBJ2-2; possibly TRBD2 for D (5 bases). The CDR3 has 15 residues. Trimming left V 4 bases short and J 7 bases short, with 16 bases between. Germline CDR1 reads LGHNA; CDR2 reads YNFKEQ. DNA for the CDR3: TGTGCCAGCAGCCGGACCTCCTTAGGGAGCGGGGAGCTGTTTTTT. This translates into CASSRTSLGSGELFF.

This clone is classed as medium-sized. The chain's CDR3 is CASSFRGGTPPKYF. CDR3 DNA: TGTGCCAGCAGTTTCAGGGGGGGCACCCCTCCGAAGTACTTC. The J gene is TRBJ2-7, the V gene TRBV28, with D possibly being TRBD1 or TRBD2 (7 bases each). Germline V gene data show CDR1 as MDHEN and CDR2 as SYDVKM. With 3 bases removed from V and 11 bases from J, the gap between germline ends came to 20 bases. This CDR3 spans 14 amino acids.

The sample holds a few counts of this clone. The chain has TRBV2 and TRBJ1-6; TRBD1 matches at 10 bases. This CDR3 comprises 16 residues. CDR1 and CDR2 (germline): SNHLY, FYNNEI. V gave up 5 bases and J gave up 10 bases; unmatched junction bases: 11. The chain's CDR3 is CASSRPSGTGVSPLHF. Written as DNA, the CDR3 is TGTGCCAGCAGTCGACCCTCGGGGACAGGGGTCTCACCCCTCCACTTT.